The clone carrying this TCR beta chain qualifies as medium-sized. This entry is derived from a study of immune reconstitution after stem cell transplant in scleroderma. TCRdb reprocessed the RT-PCR reads via MiXCR and lists one record per CDR3 protein. The sample records a few thousand distinct CDR3 sequences, about 3.9% being singletons. This sample was taken before or after autologous hematopoietic stem cell transplantation (not recorded which). The origin of this receptor is a human donor with systemic sclerosis.

The CDR3 DNA is TGTGCCAGCAGCCCGGAAAGGGACTATGGCTACACCTTC. The encoded protein is CASSPERDYGYTF. The chain couples TRBV5-6 to TRBJ1-2; D unclear. The CDR3 is 13 amino acids. V gave up 4 bases and J gave up 3 bases, with 10 bases separating them. Germline lookup yields CDR1 SGHDT and CDR2 YYEEEE.